This T cell receptor (beta chain) comes out of a study of T cells in Graves' hyperthyroidism and ophthalmopathy. This clonotype was counted ten times or more. What it recognizes is unknown. Overall study findings and caveats: Model output signaled ophthalmopathy a median roughly 6.5 months ahead of onset.

V lost 2 bases, J lost 3 bases, and 7 bases lay in between. There are 13 residues in the CDR3. CDR1 and CDR2 (germline): SGHAT, FQDESV (reference sequence). Regions amplified from RNA transcripts were the TCR beta CDR3 regions. A set of HTBI primers served as the primers for a first-round RT-PCR of the TCR CDR3. One entry per CDR3 protein results from TCRdb running MiXCR on the multiplex PCR reads. The sample contains under 750,000 distinct CDR3 sequences, roughly 20% of which appear only once. The sequenced sample was blood. The source of this sequence is a woman in her forties or fifties with Graves' hyperthyroidism that later progressed to Graves' ophthalmopathy. This chain joins TRBV11-1 and TRBJ1-2; D gene unclear. The CDR3 nucleotides are TGTGCCAGCAGCTTAAGTAGAGACTATGGCTACACCTTC. This sequence encodes CASSLSRDYGYTF.